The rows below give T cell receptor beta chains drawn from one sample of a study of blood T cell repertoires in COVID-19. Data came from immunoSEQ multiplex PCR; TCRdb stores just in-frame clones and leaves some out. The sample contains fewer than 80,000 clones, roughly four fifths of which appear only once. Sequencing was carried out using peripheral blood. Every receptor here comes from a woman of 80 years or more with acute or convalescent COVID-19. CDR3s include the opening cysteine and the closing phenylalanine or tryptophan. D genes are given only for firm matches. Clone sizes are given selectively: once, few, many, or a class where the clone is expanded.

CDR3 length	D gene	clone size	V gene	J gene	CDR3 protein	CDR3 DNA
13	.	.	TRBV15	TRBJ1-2	CATSRDRRSGYTF	TGTGCCACCAGCAGAGATAGGAGGTCCGGCTACACCTTC
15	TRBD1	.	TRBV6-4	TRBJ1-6	CASSPNRGSNSPLHF	TGTGCCAGCAGTCCAAACAGGGGATCTAATTCACCCCTCCACTTT
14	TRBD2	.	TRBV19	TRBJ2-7	CASRPGGGAYEQYF	TGTGCCAGTAGGCCCGGCGGGGGGGCCTACGAGCAGTACTTC
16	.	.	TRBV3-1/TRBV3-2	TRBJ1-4	CASSPLRTASNEKLFF	TGTGCCAGCAGCCCCCTCCGGACAGCAAGTAATGAAAAACTGTTTTTT
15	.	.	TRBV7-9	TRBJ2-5	CASSVTRNRQETQYF	TGTGCCAGCAGCGTCACCCGGAACAGACAAGAGACCCAGTACTTC
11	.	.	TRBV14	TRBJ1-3	CASARGNTIYF	TGTGCCAGCGCGCGAGGGAACACCATATATTTT
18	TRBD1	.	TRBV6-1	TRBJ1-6	CASSAFIGQGVSVSPLHF	TGTGCCAGCAGTGCCTTCATAGGACAGGGGGTATCGGTGTCACCCCTCCACTTT
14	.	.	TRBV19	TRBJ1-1	CASTGDILNTEAFF	TGTGCCAGTACTGGGGACATCCTGAACACTGAAGCTTTCTTT
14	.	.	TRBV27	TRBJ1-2	CASNPEGGNYGYTF	TGTGCCAGCAACCCCGAGGGGGGGAACTATGGCTACACCTTC
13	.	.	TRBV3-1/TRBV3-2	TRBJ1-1	CASSRVPNTEAFF	TGTGCCAGCAGCCGAGTACCGAACACTGAAGCTTTCTTT
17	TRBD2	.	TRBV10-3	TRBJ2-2	CAISERTSGGPSGELFF	TGTGCCATCAGTGAGCGGACTAGCGGGGGCCCGTCCGGGGAGCTGTTTTTT
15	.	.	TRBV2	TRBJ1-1	CASTGRGAPFGRAFF	TGTGCCAGCACCGGGAGAGGGGCCCCCTTTGGCCGGGCTTTCTTT
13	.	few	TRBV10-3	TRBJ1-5	CAIRAMTDQPQHF	TGTGCCATCAGGGCTATGACAGATCAGCCCCAGCATTTT